One and the same sample provided the 30 T cell receptor beta chains below, sequenced in a study of T cell changes during pregnancy in multiple sclerosis. The repertoire was sequenced with immunoSEQ multiplex PCR; TCRdb's copy has only in-frame clones and lacks some. The sample lists 38,000 or so clones; around 90% were seen once. This sample comprised CD4+ T cells from peripheral blood mononuclear cells, obtained in the second trimester of pregnancy. The receptors were sampled from a female donor with multiple sclerosis, enrolled in a pregnancy study.

The J gene is TRBJ2-1, the V gene TRBV14, with a weak D call TRBD2 (5 bases). Germline V CDR1 and CDR2: SGHDN, FVKESK. The ends were cut back, 2 bases at V and 0 bases at J, with 8 bases in the middle. CDR3 length equals 15 residues. The CDR3 spells CASSQPGSSYNEQFF. The CDR3 nucleotides are TGTGCCAGCAGCCAACCGGGAAGCTCCTACAATGAGCAGTTCTTC.

This chain uses TRBV7-6 with TRBJ2-5; TRBD2 agrees at 13 bases. V shed 4 bases and J 3 bases; nucleotides not matched to a gene: 5. This CDR3 region has 16 residues. The germline gives CDR1 SGHVS, CDR2 FNYEAQ. For the CDR3, the DNA is TGTGCCAGCAGCTGGGGACTAGCGGGATCAAAAGAGACCCAGTACTTC. Amino acids: CASSWGLAGSKETQYF.

CDR3 protein: CASSAPSGVNTGELFF. The CDR3, as DNA: TGTGCCAGCAGTGCCCCTAGCGGGGTCAACACCGGGGAGCTGTTTTTT. The chain carries TRBV27 and TRBJ2-2; 9 bases agree with TRBD2. This CDR3 is built from 16 residues. Losses at the gene ends were 5 bases for V and 2 bases for J; bases not matched to a gene: 6. The germline V gene has CDR1 MNHEY and CDR2 SMNVEV (reference sequence).

The V gene is TRBV28, the J gene TRBJ2-4; 10 bases agree with TRBD2. This CDR3 has 17 residues. CDR1 is MDHEN, CDR2 SYDVKM, per germline. After removal of 0 bases from V and 0 bases from J, the junction contained 2 bases not matched to a gene. The CDR3 coding sequence is TGTGCCAGCAGTTTATGGACTAGCGGGTTAGCCAAAAACATTCAGTACTTC. It is translated as CASSLWTSGLAKNIQYF.

The CDR3 here is CASSSSLQGATEAFF. The CDR3 nucleotides read TGCGCCAGCAGCTCCAGCCTACAGGGGGCCACTGAAGCTTTCTTT. The gene calls are TRBV5-1 and TRBJ1-1, with 9 bases identical to TRBD1. Germline CDR1 is SGHRS and CDR2 is YFSETQ. The CDR3 consists of 15 residues. With V trimmed by 3 bases and J by 4 bases, 7 bases remained unmatched. The whole variable domain, filled in from reference TRBV5-1 and TRBJ1-1, reads KAGVTQTPRYLIKTRGQQVTLSCSPISGHRSVSWYQQTPGQGLQFLFEYFSETQRNKGNFPGRFSGRQFSNSRSEMNVSTLELGDSALYLCASSSSLQGATEAFFGQGTRLTVV.

The rearrangement joins TRBV4-2 to TRBJ2-5; no definite D call. The germline V gene encodes CDR1 LGHNA and CDR2 YNFKEQ. V gave up 1 base and J gave up 2 bases, with 14 bases separating them. The CDR3 has 16 residues. CDR3 nucleotide sequence: TGTGCCAGCAGCCAAGCGGGTTCGGCAGTTCAAGAGACCCAGTACTTC. Protein product: CASSQAGSAVQETQYF.

V is TRBV6-1 and J is TRBJ2-5; weak D call: TRBD2 (6 bases). Trimming removed 7 bases from V and 1 base from J, with 13 bases in between. Germline CDR1 reads MNHNS; CDR2 reads SASEGT. The CDR3 contains 14 residues. The CDR3 loop is CASIRAGIQETQYF. The CDR3 region has the DNA TGTGCCAGCATTAGGGCGGGGATCCAAGAGACCCAGTACTTC.

The rearrangement links TRBV29-1 to TRBJ2-3; D might be TRBD2 (6 bases). The CDR3 has 14 residues. Trimming shortened V by 3 bases and J by 2 bases, and 12 bases separated the two germline ends. Germline assignment: CDR1 SQVTM and CDR2 ANQGSEA. CDR3 sequence: CSVDAGPLTDTQYF. CDR3 nucleotide sequence: TGCAGCGTTGATGCGGGACCACTCACAGATACGCAGTATTTT.

The rearrangement links TRBV19 to TRBJ2-2, with D possibly TRBD1 on 6 matching bases. Per germline, CDR1 LNHDA and CDR2 SQIVND (reference sequence). The CDR3 is 13 amino acids. Trimming took 2 bases from V and 6 from J, leaving 7 bases between them. CDR3 DNA: TGTGCCAGTAGTATAAAGGGGGCCGGGGAGCTGTTTTTT. This sequence encodes CASSIKGAGELFF.

J is TRBJ1-4 and V is TRBV23-1, with TRBD1 matching 8 bases. TRBV23-1 is flagged as an ORF with uncertain function. The V gene end was trimmed by 4 bases and the J gene end by 7 bases; junction bases not matched to a gene: 11. This CDR3 spans 16 amino acids. CDR3 in DNA: TGCGCCAGCAGTCGGACCGGGACAGGACGGGGTGAAAAACTGTTTTTT. It codes for CASSRTGTGRGEKLFF.

This chain links TRBV29-1 with TRBJ2-2; D may be TRBD1 (6 bases). Germline values: CDR1 SQVTM, CDR2 ANQGSEA. This CDR3 has 15 amino acids. V lost 5 bases and J lost 0, with 13 bases in between. The CDR3 region has the DNA TGCAGCGTTCGTCATAGGACAGCGAACACCGGGGAGCTGTTTTTT. Amino acid sequence: CSVRHRTANTGELFF.

The chain is built from TRBV7-6 and TRBJ2-5, with D perhaps matching TRBD1 (7 bases). Between the trimmed V and J ends, which lost 5 bases and 4 bases, there was a span of 32 bases. Germline lookup yields CDR1 SGHVS and CDR2 FNYEAQ. This CDR3 region has 20 residues. DNA for the CDR3: TGTGCCAGCAGCCCCCGCGGTGGGGGCAGGGGGACTCTCTGGGGAGAGACCCAGTACTTC. Encoded protein: CASSPRGGGRGTLWGETQYF.

The CDR3 DNA sequence: TGCGCCAGCAGAGGGGGCCCACCAACGAACACTGAAGCTTTCTTT. Amino acid sequence: CASRGGPPTNTEAFF. V is TRBV5-1 and J is TRBJ1-1, with TRBD1 matching 7 bases. The CDR3 consists of 15 residues. Unmatched junction bases numbered 8, after V lost 5 bases and J lost 1 base. The germline V gene has CDR1 SGHRS and CDR2 YFSETQ.

The chain carries TRBV5-4 and TRBJ2-5; D is unclear. Germline V gene sequence: CDR1 SGHNT, CDR2 YYREEE (reference sequence). V shed 2 bases and J shed 3 bases, with 5 bases lying between them. The CDR3 runs to 12 residues. CDR3 protein: CASSFPKETQYF. Written as DNA, the CDR3 is TGTGCCAGCAGCTTCCCAAAAGAGACCCAGTACTTC.

The chain carries TRBV4-2 and TRBJ2-7, with TRBD2 matching over 13 bases. This CDR3 region has 15 residues. The germline V gene has CDR1 LGHNA and CDR2 YNFKEQ. V lost 1 base to trimming and J lost 5 bases; unmatched junction nucleotides: 2. CDR3 loop: CASSQGTSGSHEQYF. The CDR3 coding sequence is TGTGCCAGCAGCCAAGGGACTAGCGGGAGTCACGAGCAGTACTTC.

This sequence joins TRBV7-2 and TRBJ2-6, with 9 bases fitting TRBD2. Germline CDR1 reads SGHTA; CDR2 reads FQGNSA. This CDR3 region has 18 residues. Trimming removed 6 bases from V and 3 bases from J; junction bases left unmatched: 12. CDR3 bases: TGTGCCAGCAGGAGTAGCGGGAGCTTTCCATATGGGGCCAACGTCCTGACTTTC. This codes for CASRSSGSFPYGANVLTF.

V usage is TRBV5-1 and J usage is TRBJ2-6; 9 bases are shared with TRBD1. Per the germline V gene, CDR1 is SGHRS and CDR2 is YFSETQ. The CDR3 is made up of 20 amino acids. The ends lost 3 bases at V and 2 bases at J; junction bases unmatched: 15. The CDR3 DNA follows: TGCGCCAGCAGCTCGGGGTGGGGACAGGGCGTTCGGGCTGGGGCCAACGTCCTGACTTTC. Amino acids: CASSSGWGQGVRAGANVLTF.

The rearrangement uses TRBV7-9 and TRBJ2-1; 7 nucleotides align to TRBD1. Germline values: CDR1 SEHNR, CDR2 FQNEAQ (reference sequence). V dropped 3 bases and J dropped 10; count of bases not matched to a gene: 9. The CDR3 spans 14 residues. For the CDR3, the DNA is TGTGCCAGCAGCTTGACCCGGGACAGAGAAGAGCAGTTCTTC. Its protein product is CASSLTRDREEQFF.

The chain is built from TRBV7-9 and TRBJ1-5; D ambiguous. This CDR3 spans 13 amino acids. Trimming removed 3 bases from V and 1 base from J, with 4 bases in between. Germline-derived CDR1 and CDR2 are SEHNR and FQNEAQ (reference sequence). The CDR3 coding sequence is TGTGCCAGCAGCTTCGGGAGCAATCAGCCCCAGCATTTT. Its translation: CASSFGSNQPQHF.

This clone was recorded once. This chain links TRBV19 with TRBJ2-5; 8 bases map to TRBD1. Germline CDR1 reads LNHDA; CDR2 reads SQIVND (reference sequence). Unmatched junction bases numbered 8, after V lost 3 bases and J lost 5 bases. CDR3 length equals 15 residues. The CDR3 coding sequence is TGTGCCAGTAGTATGGCCAGGGGGCTACAGGAGACCCAGTACTTC. Its translation: CASSMARGLQETQYF.

CDR3 protein: CASSYSWGVETQYF. The CDR3 DNA sequence: TGTGCCAGCAGTTACTCGTGGGGGGTGGAGACCCAGTACTTC. The chain uses TRBV6-5 and TRBJ2-5; TRBD2 is a possible D gene (6 bases). Germline assignment: CDR1 MNHEY and CDR2 SVGAGI. With 0 bases removed from V and 5 bases from J, the gap between germline ends came to 10 bases. The CDR3 totals 14 residues.

The rearrangement links TRBV28 to TRBJ2-7; 10 bases are a match to TRBD2. The germline V gene encodes CDR1 MDHEN and CDR2 SYDVKM. The CDR3 extends over 13 amino acids. V was clipped by 9 bases and J by 0 bases; unmatched bases: 2. CDR3 loop: CASVAGGSYEQYF. The CDR3 coding sequence is TGTGCCAGTGTAGCGGGAGGCTCCTACGAGCAGTACTTC.

CDR3 nucleotide sequence: TGTGCCAGCAGCTTAGAGTCTGGTACTAGCGGGAGGTCGGGAACGCAGTATTTT. Its protein is CASSLESGTSGRSGTQYF. The V gene is TRBV7-2, the J gene TRBJ2-3, with 12 nucleotides matching TRBD2. Germline assignment: CDR1 SGHTA and CDR2 FQGNSA. This CDR3 is 18 amino acids long. The V gene end was trimmed by 1 base and the J gene end by 9 bases; junction bases not matched to a gene: 14.

The gene calls are TRBV5-1 and TRBJ2-5; the D gene is possibly TRBD2 (5 bases). CDR3 length equals 13 residues. The ends were cut back, 3 bases at V and 1 base at J, with 7 bases in the middle. CDR1 and CDR2 from the germline V gene are SGHRS and YFSETQ. For the CDR3, the DNA is TGCGCCAGCAGCTCACTAGTCCAAGAGACCCAGTACTTC. Amino acid sequence: CASSSLVQETQYF.

J is TRBJ2-3 and V is TRBV15; TRBD2 matches 7 bases. V shed 4 bases and J 6 bases; nucleotides not matched to a gene: 13. This CDR3 is 16 amino acids long. Per germline, CDR1 LNHNV and CDR2 YYDKDF (reference sequence). The CDR3 bases are TGTGCCACCAGCACCGACCCTAGCGGAGCAGTGGATACGCAGTATTTT. Its protein product is CATSTDPSGAVDTQYF.

The CDR3 loop is CASSPIQGPNNYGYTF. CDR3 sequence (DNA): TGTGCCAGCAGCCCTATTCAGGGGCCCAATAACTATGGCTACACCTTC. This chain connects TRBV9 to TRBJ1-2; D might be TRBD1 (6 bases). CDR3 length: 16 residues. CDR1 and CDR2 (germline): SGDLS, YYNGEE. Trimming removed 4 bases from V and 1 base from J, with 17 bases in between.

V usage is TRBV2 and J usage is TRBJ2-1, with 9 bases lining up with TRBD2. CDR1 and CDR2 from the germline V gene are SNHLY and FYNNEI. The CDR3 sequence is 17 residues long. Trimming took 4 bases from V and 0 from J; bases not matched to a gene: 7. The DNA of the CDR3 is TGTGCCAGCAGTGTTAATAGCGGGAGAAGCTCCTACAATGAGCAGTTCTTC. Its translation: CASSVNSGRSSYNEQFF.

This chain connects TRBV7-9 to TRBJ2-1; 14 nucleotides line up with TRBD2. This CDR3 comprises 17 residues. Germline CDR1 reads SEHNR; CDR2 reads FQNEAQ (reference sequence). V lost 1 base, J lost 8 bases, and 7 bases stayed unmatched. CDR3 residues: CASSLDRTSGRMDEQFF. The CDR3 coding sequence is TGTGCCAGCAGCTTAGACCGGACTAGCGGGAGGATGGATGAGCAGTTCTTC.

The rearrangement uses TRBV4-3 and TRBJ2-3; 12 positions agree with TRBD2. This CDR3 has 15 amino acids. V shed 4 bases and J 4 bases; nucleotides not matched to a gene: 3. CDR1 and CDR2 (germline): LGHNA, YSLEER. CDR3 sequence: CASSPRLAGADTQYF. DNA for the CDR3: TGCGCCAGCAGCCCCAGACTAGCGGGAGCAGATACGCAGTATTTT.

The CDR3 region is CASSITGQVPSEQYF. The CDR3 nucleotides are TGTGCCAGCAGTATAACGGGACAGGTCCCCAGCGAGCAGTACTTC. V and J are TRBV6-5 and TRBJ2-7, with TRBD1 matching over 8 bases. Germline CDR1 is MNHEY and CDR2 is SVGAGI. CDR3 length: 15 amino acids. V lost 5 bases and J lost 6; bases outside the gene matches: 12.